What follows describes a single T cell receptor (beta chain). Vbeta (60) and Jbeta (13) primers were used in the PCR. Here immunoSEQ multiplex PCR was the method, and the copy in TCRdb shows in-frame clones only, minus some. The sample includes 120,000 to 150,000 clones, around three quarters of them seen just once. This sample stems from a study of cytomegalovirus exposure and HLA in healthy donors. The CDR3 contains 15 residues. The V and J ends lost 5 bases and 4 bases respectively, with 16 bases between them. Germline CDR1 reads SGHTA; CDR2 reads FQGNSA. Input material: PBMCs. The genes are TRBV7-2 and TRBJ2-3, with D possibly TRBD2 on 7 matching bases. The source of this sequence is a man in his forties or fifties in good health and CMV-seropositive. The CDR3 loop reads CASSPRWGGADTQYF. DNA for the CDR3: TGTGCCAGCAGCCCCAGATGGGGGGGCGCAGATACGCAGTATTTT. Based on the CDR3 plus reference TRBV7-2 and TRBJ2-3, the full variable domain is GAGVSQSPSNKVTEKGKDVELRCDPISGHTALYWYRQSLGQGLEFLIYFQGNSAPDKSGLPSDRFSAERTGGSVSTLTIQRTQQEDSAVYLCASSPRWGGADTQYFGPGTRLTVL.